The present TCR beta chain was sequenced within a study of blood T cell repertoires in COVID-19. For the study at large: The analysed material was cDNA or gDNA that came from T cells, B-cell-depleted T cells, or PBMCs.

This CDR3 contains 14 residues. V shed 5 bases and J 5 bases; nucleotides not matched to a gene: 7. CDR1 and CDR2 (germline): SGHNT, YYREEE (reference sequence). Source study methods: Amplification with reference gene primers provided the estimates of nucleated cell counts. Only in-frame clones appear in the TCRdb table, and some are missing; sequencing was by immunoSEQ multiplex PCR. V, J and clone size are those of that table, while D and trimming were read from the DNA. The table lists approximately 150,000 clones, under 90% of them singletons. The clonotype originates from a man between 40 and 49 years old with acute COVID-19. The source material was PBMCs or T cells enriched from blood (not recorded which). This chain connects TRBV5-4 to TRBJ1-5; 7 nucleotides line up with TRBD1. As DNA, the CDR3 is TGTGCCAGCAGTATACAGGGGTGGGATCAGCCCCAGCATTTT. This translates into CASSIQGWDQPQHF.